This TCR beta chain is from a study of shared clonotypes between healthy human individuals. Across the whole study: Serving as donors were two women and a few men, whose ages spanned 18 to 49. The study's findings and limits: Though the depth was large, rarefaction showed that sorted-subset sequencing was incomplete. The four-donor shared clonotypes exceeded non-shared clonotypes in generation probability, with non-shared ones scoring lower.

Assay used: immunoSEQ multiplex PCR; TCRdb lists only in-frame clones, some missing. The table lists about 2.4 million clones, 93% of them singletons, with 0.36% in the top ten. Germline V gives CDR1 MDHEN, CDR2 SYDVKM. With 3 bases removed from V and 0 bases from J, the gap between germline ends came to 11 bases. This CDR3 has 16 residues. A remark on this clone: The antigen is unknown.

The TCR was taken from a man between 18 and 35 years old in good health. Some clones in this sample may be carry-over from other donors' samples. The chain employs TRBV28 and TRBJ2-2, with D perhaps TRBD1 (5 bases). Specimen: naive CD4+ T cells from PBMCs. The subset: CD45RA+ positively selected. The CDR3 is CASSFIRGPNTGELFF. In nucleotides, the CDR3 is TGTGCCAGCAGTTTTATTAGGGGCCCGAACACCGGGGAGCTGTTTTTT.